The 27 T cell receptor beta chains given below trace back to one sample, sequenced in a study of T-cell reconstitution after alpha-beta-depleted transplantation in children. Unique molecular identifiers were incorporated into the prepared TCRbeta library. MiXCR was run by TCRdb on the PCR reads, yielding one entry per CDR3 protein. The sample lists a few hundred thousand distinct CDR3 sequences, 18% occurring once. The starting material was PBMCs from the stem cell graft donor, obtained from the stem cell graft. These receptors came from a human donor who donated a stem cell graft to a child with acute lymphoblastic leukemia.

This chain joins TRBV5-1 and TRBJ1-1; TRBD1 might be the D (5 bases). This CDR3 contains 14 residues. Trimming took off 1 base at V and 5 bases at J, with 12 bases between the two ends. Germline loops: CDR1 SGHRS, CDR2 YFSETQ. The CDR3 DNA sequence: TGCGCCAGCAGCTTGAACTCAGGGTATACTGAAGCTTTCTTT. It encodes CASSLNSGYTEAFF.

The rearrangement links TRBV6-1 to TRBJ2-7; D may be TRBD1 or TRBD2 (5 bases each). Germline V CDR1 and CDR2: MNHNS, SASEGT. CDR3 length: 12 amino acids. CDR3 coding DNA: TGTGCTGCCCGGGACCTCTCCTACGAGCAGTACTTC. It translates to CAARDLSYEQYF.

In this sample, this clonotype turned up a few times. J is TRBJ2-2 and V is TRBV5-1; D call uncertain. This CDR3 has 15 residues. V lost 0 bases and J 7 bases, leaving 13 bases between the germline ends. Per the germline V gene, CDR1 is SGHRS and CDR2 is YFSETQ. CDR3 sequence: CASSLGVAVSGELFF. CDR3 DNA sequence: TGCGCCAGCAGCTTGGGGGTCGCCGTCAGCGGGGAGCTGTTTTTT.

The sample holds a few counts of this clonotype. The chain combines TRBV5-1 with TRBJ2-5; D is unclear. CDR3 length equals 14 residues. V was cut by 2 bases and J by 1 base, with 9 bases left in between. CDR1 is SGHRS and CDR2 is YFSETQ in the germline V gene. The chain's CDR3 is CASSFLGFQETQYF. The CDR3 DNA is TGCGCCAGCAGCTTCTTAGGGTTCCAAGAGACCCAGTACTTC.

V usage is TRBV5-1 and J usage is TRBJ1-1; unclear D gene. Trimming cost V 6 bases and J 1 base, with 13 bases left between them. Germline V gene sequence: CDR1 SGHRS, CDR2 YFSETQ. This CDR3 contains 14 residues. For the CDR3, the DNA is TGCGCCAGCACCCTAGCGCCAGCGAACACTGAAGCTTTCTTT. This gives the protein CASTLAPANTEAFF.

The rearrangement links TRBV3-1 to TRBJ1-2; no reliable D call. The germline V gene encodes CDR1 LGHDT and CDR2 YNNKEL (reference sequence). V shed 1 base and J shed 8 bases, with 11 bases lying between them. The CDR3 covers 13 residues. CDR3 protein: CASSQATLGGYTF. The CDR3 bases are TGTGCCAGCAGCCAAGCCACCCTAGGGGGCTACACCTTC.

The rearrangement joins TRBV7-7 to TRBJ2-2, with a possible D match to TRBD1 (5 bases). The CDR3 runs 14 residues. Germline loops: CDR1 SSHAT, CDR2 FNYEAQ (reference sequence). Trimming cost V 4 bases and J 6 bases, with 12 bases left between them. CDR3 sequence: CASSSPGFSGELFF. In DNA form, the CDR3 reads TGTGCCAGCAGCTCGCCAGGGTTTTCCGGGGAGCTGTTTTTT. The whole variable domain, remainder taken from reference TRBV7-7 and TRBJ2-2, is GAGVSQSPRYKVTKRGQDVTLRCDPISSHATLYWYQQALGQGPEFLTYFNYEAQPDKSGLPSDRFSAERPEGSISTLTIQRTEQRDSAMYRCASSSPGFSGELFFGEGSRLTVL.

The gene calls are TRBV7-9 and TRBJ2-7; TRBD2 aligns across 10 bases. CDR3 length: 15 residues. Germline CDR1 SEHNR, CDR2 FQNEAQ (reference sequence). Trimming at V came to 5 bases and at J to 3 bases, leaving 7 bases not matched to a gene. The CDR3 sequence: CASSASGRGGYEQYF. CDR3 sequence (DNA): TGTGCCAGCAGCGCCAGCGGGAGGGGCGGCTACGAGCAGTACTTC.

CDR3 DNA: TGTGCCAGCAGTGACAGGGGACTAGCGGGAGGCCTCGTAAGCTCCTACAATGAGCAGTTCTTC. This encodes CASSDRGLAGGLVSSYNEQFF. The J gene is TRBJ2-1, the V gene TRBV6-4; TRBD2 matches at 15 bases. Germline-derived CDR1 and CDR2 are MRHNA and SNTAGT. V was pared by 2 bases and J by 0 bases, with 11 bases of the junction left unmatched. The CDR3 totals 21 residues.

This chain joins TRBV12-3 or TRBV12-4 and TRBJ1-1; D is unclear. V lost 5 bases, J lost 2 bases, and 12 bases lay in between. The CDR3 loop spans 14 amino acids. The CDR3 sequence: CASSLGWVNTEAFF. CDR3 in DNA: TGTGCCAGCAGTCTGGGGTGGGTAAACACTGAAGCTTTCTTT.

This clonotype was counted only a few times. J is TRBJ2-1 and V is TRBV6-6, with D perhaps given as TRBD1 or TRBD2 (5 bases each). V shed 5 bases and J shed 10 bases, with 15 bases lying between them. The length of the CDR3 is 13 residues. Germline CDR1 reads MNHNY; CDR2 reads SVGAGI (reference sequence). This chain's CDR3 is CASSQVRGVEQFF. The CDR3, as DNA: TGTGCCAGCAGTCAAGTAAGGGGAGTCGAGCAGTTCTTC.

J is TRBJ2-3 and V is TRBV4-2; D gene uncertain. Deletions cut 5 bases from V and 2 bases from J, with 11 bases between. The CDR3 contains 14 residues. Germline V gives CDR1 LGHNA, CDR2 YNFKEQ. CDR3: CASSGTAPTDTQYF. The CDR3, as DNA: TGTGCCAGCAGCGGAACGGCACCCACAGATACGCAGTATTTT.

The chain joins TRBV7-9 to TRBJ2-5; 9 bases line up with TRBD1. The germline gives CDR1 SEHNR, CDR2 FQNEAQ (reference sequence). This CDR3 contains 16 residues. J was trimmed by 2 bases and V by 0 bases; bases with no gene match: 4. CDR3 sequence reads: CASSLAGTGLQETQYF. The CDR3 bases are TGTGCCAGCAGCTTAGCGGGGACAGGGCTACAAGAGACCCAGTACTTC.

This chain uses TRBV6-5 with TRBJ2-1; D ambiguous. This CDR3 contains 13 residues. The germline CDR1 and CDR2 sequences are MNHEY and SVGAGI. V was shortened by 7 bases and J by 6 bases, with 13 bases between the two germline ends. The CDR3 spells CASNRVLRNEQFF. Written as DNA, the CDR3 is TGTGCCAGCAATCGAGTTTTGCGCAATGAGCAGTTCTTC.

This clonotype was seen more than once but under ten times. The chain links TRBV4-2 to TRBJ2-3; D is perhaps TRBD1 (6 bases). With 0 bases removed from V and 1 base from J, the gap between germline ends came to 14 bases. This CDR3 comprises 17 residues. Per germline, CDR1 LGHNA and CDR2 YNFKEQ. As DNA, the CDR3 is TGTGCCAGCAGCCAAGAGGGGGCTATGTTAGGCACAGATACGCAGTATTTT. Amino acids: CASSQEGAMLGTDTQYF.

The CDR3 bases are TGTGCCAGCAGCCTTAGGGGGATGGAGCTCTCTGGGGCCAACGTCCTGACTTTC. Amino acid sequence: CASSLRGMELSGANVLTF. The gene calls are TRBV14 and TRBJ2-6; a weak D match, TRBD1 (6 bases). Per the germline V gene, CDR1 is SGHDN and CDR2 is FVKESK. CDR3 length equals 18 residues. Trimming removed 4 bases from V and 0 bases from J, with 16 bases in between.

The J gene is TRBJ2-7, the V gene TRBV11-2, with D possibly TRBD1 on 5 matching bases. Between the trimmed V and J ends, which lost 5 bases and 3 bases, there was a span of 26 bases. Germline V gives CDR1 SGHAT, CDR2 FQNNGV. There are 18 residues in the CDR3. CDR3 coding DNA: TGTGCCAGCAGCCCCGTTTCTAGAGGTCAGGGCAGGAGCTACGAGCAGTACTTC. Translating it yields CASSPVSRGQGRSYEQYF.

The sample holds a few counts of this clonotype. The V gene is TRBV5-1, the J gene TRBJ2-3; unclear D gene. V lost 0 bases to trimming and J lost 2 bases, with 16 bases between them. CDR1 and CDR2 (germline): SGHRS, YFSETQ. The CDR3 consists of 17 residues. As DNA, the CDR3 is TGCGCCAGCAGCTTGGCTCTTGCTTCGCTATACACAGATACGCAGTATTTT. This codes for CASSLALASLYTDTQYF.

The gene calls are TRBV5-1 and TRBJ2-1, with 10 nucleotides matching TRBD2. V was clipped by 1 base and J by 8 bases; unmatched bases: 6. From germline, CDR1 is SGHRS and CDR2 YFSETQ. The CDR3 is 15 residues long. CDR3 DNA sequence: TGCGCCAGCAGCTTGACTAGCGGGACGACGCATGAGCAGTTCTTC. This codes for CASSLTSGTTHEQFF.

The V and J genes are TRBV19 and TRBJ1-1; no firm D call. V lost 10 bases and J lost 3, with 9 bases in between. The CDR3 totals 11 residues. Germline CDR1 is LNHDA and CDR2 is SQIVND (reference sequence). The CDR3 bases are TGTGCCACAGGACCGTACACTGAAGCTTTCTTT. It is translated as CATGPYTEAFF.

This chain uses TRBV12-3 or TRBV12-4 with TRBJ1-1, with D perhaps TRBD1 (6 bases). Trimming stripped 5 bases from V and 4 bases from J, with 14 bases between. The CDR3 covers 14 residues. This CDR3 reads CASSTGTLGTEAFF. For the CDR3, the DNA is TGTGCCAGCAGTACCGGGACATTGGGCACTGAAGCTTTCTTT.

The chain joins TRBV6-1 to TRBJ2-7; 8 bases are a match to TRBD1. Germline V gives CDR1 MNHNS, CDR2 SASEGT. This CDR3 is built from 16 residues. V shed 5 bases, J shed 4 bases, and the junction held 13 bases outside the gene matches. The CDR3 sequence is CASSIAGQGGLYEQYF. In DNA, the CDR3 is TGTGCCAGCAGTATCGCCGGACAGGGAGGTTTGTACGAGCAGTACTTC.

The chain couples TRBV19 to TRBJ1-3; D is unresolved. The V and J ends lost 6 bases and 0 bases respectively, with 9 bases between them. CDR1 and CDR2 (germline): LNHDA, SQIVND (reference sequence). This CDR3 spans 14 amino acids. Written as DNA, the CDR3 is TGTGCCAGTAGCCCTCAGAACTCTGGAAACACCATATATTTT. It codes for CASSPQNSGNTIYF.

V and J are TRBV5-1 and TRBJ1-4; D call uncertain. The CDR3 spans 14 residues. Germline-derived CDR1 and CDR2 are SGHRS and YFSETQ. V lost 1 base to trimming and J lost 5 bases, with 9 bases between them. The CDR3 DNA sequence: TGCGCCAGCAGCTTGCTAGCACTAAATGAAAAACTGTTTTTT. Protein sequence: CASSLLALNEKLFF.

This clonotype was counted a few times. J is TRBJ2-1 and V is TRBV12-3 or TRBV12-4, with 9 bases matching TRBD2. The CDR3 runs to 16 residues. J was trimmed by 8 bases and V by 2 bases; bases with no gene match: 10. The CDR3 region has the DNA TGTGCCAGCAGTTTAACCCCAGCGGGAGGATTCTATGAGCAGTTCTTC. As protein: CASSLTPAGGFYEQFF.

This clonotype occurred a few times. This sequence joins TRBV20-1 and TRBJ1-5; D gene uncertain. CDR1 DFQATT and CDR2 SNEGSKA come from the germline V gene (reference sequence). There are 14 residues in the CDR3. Trimming left V 0 bases short and J 2 bases short, with 8 bases between. This CDR3 is CSARDFGGNQPQHF. In DNA, the CDR3 is TGCAGTGCTAGAGATTTCGGGGGCAATCAGCCCCAGCATTTT.

This clonotype was counted between two and nine times. The chain joins TRBV4-1 to TRBJ1-2, with 8 positions matching TRBD1. J gave up 6 bases and V 0 bases, and 9 bases lay outside the gene matches. Per germline, CDR1 MGHRA and CDR2 YSYEKL. The CDR3 has 16 amino acids. The CDR3 is CASSQESRGRWDGYTF. Here the CDR3 DNA reads TGCGCCAGCAGCCAAGAAAGCAGGGGGCGCTGGGATGGCTACACCTTC.